This T cell receptor (beta chain) was identified in a study of T cells in Graves' hyperthyroidism and ophthalmopathy (dated by TCRdb to about 2019). Background on the whole study: Peripheral blood samples were taken at the time of initial diagnosis, prior to any treatment. In about 6 Graves' hyperthyroidism patients, the study also compared T-cell repertoires from thyroid tissue with T-cell repertoires from blood. After blood sampling, hyperthyroidism patients were treated with methimazole at a starting dose of 30 mg daily, and ophthalmopathy patients were treated with high-dose intravenous methylprednisolone. TCR V-J signatures able to tell the groups apart were searched for in a discovery cohort of about a hundred patients, of whom around 43 had Graves' ophthalmopathy and about 60 had stable Graves' hyperthyroidism. The roughly 100 discovery patients were randomly divided into training and test sets at a 7:3 ratio. Whether ophthalmopathy could be predicted prospectively was tested in an independent validation cohort made up of 18 hyperthyroidism patients plus 17 patients who later progressed to ophthalmopathy. The paper describes TCR Vbeta CDR3 sequencing of 135 peripheral blood samples, made up of some 42 ophthalmopathy patients, around 78 hyperthyroidism patients and about 17 progressor patients.

Concerning this clonotype: No antigen is known for it. No base qualities exist here, and no much larger clone lies one base off it.

The TCR beta CDR3 regions were amplified from the RNA transcripts. For the first round of RT-PCR on the TCR CDR3, the HTBI primer set was used together with the Qiagen OneStep RT-PCR kit. The libraries were constructed in a second round of multiplex PCR and then size-selected and purified. Paired-end sequencing of the libraries was performed with 100 bp reads on an Illumina HiSeq2000. In the authors' own workflow: SOAPnuke was used to process the raw data, throwing out any read that contained adapters or uncalled bases, had a mean Phred below 15, or lacked an exact constant-primer or identifier match. High-quality paired reads were merged using COPE v1.2.5, and each unique nucleotide sequence was defined as a clonotype. Clonotypes were aligned to IMGT TRBV, TRBD and TRBJ reference segments using MiTCR v1.1. Only V-J combinations with frequency above 0.0001, covering approximately 99% of repertoires, were analysed. A TCS score was defined as the ratio between F50 (clonal expansion) and ExV (chaos), using BLOSUM62-based TCRdist between CDR3 peptides within each V-J. Welch's t-statistics and random forest reduced 500 to 650 V-J features to 10 to 15, which were used in a naive Bayes classifier (R e1071). The Morisita-Horn index was used to measure how similar the thyroid and blood repertoires were. TCRdb handled the public reads itself, with Q25 trimming in fastp and clone calling in MiXCR, and kept productive beta chains. Merged by CDR3 protein, the rows form single entries marked with the most common genes and DNA. These V and J calls rely on TCRdb rather than the paper's analysis. The sample table shows over 700,000 distinct CDR3 sequences, and approximately 40% are seen once. Roughly 8.3% of the sample lies in the top ten.

Study-wide conclusions, independent of this receptor: During validation, the model predicted progression to ophthalmopathy a median of approximately 7 months ahead of onset, with just under 71% sensitivity and almost 75% specificity. Most expanded thyroid clonotypes (frequency above 0.001) were also detected in blood, suggesting blood repertoires may reflect thyroid immune responses. A model built on a 13 V-J signature distinguished ophthalmopathy from stable hyperthyroidism, reaching 85% to 90% sensitivity and under 84% specificity in cross-validation and 80%/75% in testing. No statistical method was used to set the sample size in advance, and investigators knew the group allocation.

Graves' hyperthyroidism was defined as stable when no progression to ophthalmopathy occurred over 18 months of follow-up. The hyperthyroidism patients were between 18 and 65 years old and newly diagnosed, with a disease duration of less than 2 months. Exclusion was applied to patients with uncontrolled infections, other autoimmune diseases, pregnancy or lactation. Diagnoses were established on the basis of clinical symptoms, serum thyroxine and TRAb, thyroid ultrasound, and orbital computed tomography. PBMCs were isolated from 8 to 10 ml of fresh peripheral blood by Ficoll-Paque density gradient centrifugation. Trizol reagent was used to extract total RNA, and RNA quality was then checked on an Agilent 2100 Bioanalyzer. The sample comprised blood. The receptor was derived from a man aged 18 to 30 with Graves' hyperthyroidism.

The DNA sequence follows: TGCGCCAGCAGTGCCGGGACTAGCAACACCGGGGAGCTGTTTTTT. Its protein reads: CASSAGTSNTGELFF. The sequence joins TRBV5-1 to TRBJ2-2, and 9 bases in between align with TRBD2. V trim: 5 bases; J trim: 2 bases; unmatched bases: 4. CDR1 and CDR2, looked up from the germline V gene, are SGHRS and YFSETQ. From the cysteine up to the phenylalanine, the CDR3 has a length of 15 residues. The only DNA kept is the CDR3, 45 bases in frame from the first base.